What follows describes a single TCR beta chain. Its specific antigen is unknown. Within one base of it there is no much larger clone, and no base qualities were kept. The same CDR3 also results from other DNA sequences found in this sample. TCRbeta CDR3 regions were amplified from genomic DNA using the immunoSEQ Assay, a bias-controlled multiplex PCR. On the study's bioinformatics: The number of nucleated cells in each sample was estimated from the amplification of reference gene primers within the assay. To quantify the absolute abundance of each unique TCRbeta CDR3 rearrangement, sequence reads were collapsed and filtered. Productive Simpson clonality was computed per sample as the square root of Simpson's diversity index over productive rearrangements. The table comes from immuneACCESS by way of TCRdb, which keeps in-frame sequences with V and J called. Part of the clones is missing from these tables; in studies checked, under half for an unresolved V gene and the rest for unknown reasons. V and J calls and clone size are copied from that table; D and trimming were computed from the DNA. Across this sample there are 90,000 to 120,000 clones, with 71% seen only once. 1.5% to 2% of the sample rests with the top ten.

The source of the sample is a study of blood T cell repertoires in COVID-19 (dated by TCRdb to 2019 to 2021). The study in broad terms: Samples from collaborators originated in the United States, Italy and Spain and spanned both the acute and convalescent phases of COVID-19. Nearly every sample came with metadata listing a de-identified subject ID, COVID-19 status, age in years and sex. The repertoires were made available in a free public database intended to serve as a resource for research on the immune response to SARS-CoV-2. The material from the prospective study consisted of cDNA or gDNA derived from T cells, B-cell-depleted T cells, or PBMCs. HLA class I and class II types, where available, came from metadata supplied by the sample provider rather than from assay-based typing. Subjects who had been exposed to COVID-19, were actively infected with it, or had recovered from it provided the deeply sampled blood TCRbeta repertoires that made up the dataset. Samples came from the ongoing ImmuneRACE study (first 160 participants) plus 1,254 subjects from 6 global collaborators.

Whole blood was collected in K2EDTA tubes by collaborating institutions according to the institutions' own protocols. For TCRbeta analysis, collaborators shipped samples in one of three forms: frozen whole blood, isolated PBMCs, or DNA extracted from either of those sample types. Results the study describes overall, beyond this receptor: The quantity of clinical and demographic metadata differed by source and by participant and was supplied without curation.

Reading from cysteine to phenylalanine, the CDR3 counts 14 amino acids. Solely the CDR3 DNA is kept, with 42 bases framed from the first base. Ends trimmed: V by 4 bases, J by 2 bases; bases unmatched to a gene: 2. CDR1 and CDR2, per the germline V gene, are SNHLY and FYNNEI. Sequencing used peripheral blood. The TCR sequence derives from a woman aged 40 to 50 with acute or convalescent COVID-19. The sequence links TRBV2 to TRBJ2-7; TRBD1 lines up with 10 middle nucleotides. The encoded CDR3 is CASSVGQGPYEQYF. The nucleotide sequence is TGTGCCAGCAGTGTGGGACAGGGGCCCTACGAGCAGTACTTC.